This T cell receptor (beta chain) was recovered during a study of neoadjuvant nivolumab and ipilimumab in lung cancer. This clone was picked up a small number of times. Its target is unknown. The data were produced by immunoSEQ multiplex PCR, yet TCRdb's version contains in-frame clones alone and is incomplete. The sample records 7,500 to 10,000 clones, roughly four fifths being singletons. Study conclusions and caveats: Resected-tumor TCR richness correlated positively with pretherapy blood richness. TCR receptors were sequenced in few samples. Only a single major-pathologic-response sample was available for clonality analysis. TCR richness and clonality were higher in tumors than adjacent uninvolved lung.

The receptor was derived from an adult with non-small cell lung cancer. The sequences come from peripheral blood, collected before neoadjuvant nivolumab, alone or with ipilimumab.

CDR3 in amino acids: CASSLARGSGDYNEQFF. In nucleotides, the CDR3 is TGTGCCAGCAGCTTAGCGCGTGGTAGCGGAGACTACAATGAGCAGTTCTTC. The chain carries TRBV7-9 and TRBJ2-1, with a possible D match to TRBD2 (6 bases). This CDR3 is built from 17 residues. The germline CDR1 and CDR2 sequences are SEHNR and FQNEAQ (reference sequence). Trimming stripped 0 bases from V and 3 bases from J, with 15 bases between.